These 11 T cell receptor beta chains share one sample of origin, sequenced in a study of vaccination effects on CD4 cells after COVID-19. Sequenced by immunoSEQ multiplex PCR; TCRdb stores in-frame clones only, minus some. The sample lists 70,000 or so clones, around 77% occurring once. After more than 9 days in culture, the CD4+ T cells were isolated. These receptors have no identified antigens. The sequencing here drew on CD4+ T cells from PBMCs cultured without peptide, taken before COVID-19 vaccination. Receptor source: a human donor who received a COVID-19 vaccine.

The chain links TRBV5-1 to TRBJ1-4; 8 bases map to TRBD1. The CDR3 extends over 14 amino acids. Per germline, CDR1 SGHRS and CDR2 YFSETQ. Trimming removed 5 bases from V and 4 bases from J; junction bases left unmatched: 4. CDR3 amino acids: CASSFTGGNEKLFF. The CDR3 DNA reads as TGCGCCAGCAGTTTTACAGGGGGTAATGAAAAACTGTTTTTT.

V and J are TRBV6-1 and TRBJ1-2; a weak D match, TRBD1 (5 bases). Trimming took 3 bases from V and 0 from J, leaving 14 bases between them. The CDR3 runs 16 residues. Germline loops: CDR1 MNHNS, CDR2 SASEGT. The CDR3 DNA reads TGTGCCAGCAGTGACCGCGACAGATCTTCTAACTATGGCTACACCTTC. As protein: CASSDRDRSSNYGYTF.

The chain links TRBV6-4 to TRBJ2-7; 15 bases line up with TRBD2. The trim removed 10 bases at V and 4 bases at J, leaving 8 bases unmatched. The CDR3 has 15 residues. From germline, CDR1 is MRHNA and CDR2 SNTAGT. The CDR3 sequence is CATQGLAGGRYEQYV. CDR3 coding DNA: TGTGCCACCCAAGGACTAGCGGGGGGGAGGTACGAGCAGTACGTC.

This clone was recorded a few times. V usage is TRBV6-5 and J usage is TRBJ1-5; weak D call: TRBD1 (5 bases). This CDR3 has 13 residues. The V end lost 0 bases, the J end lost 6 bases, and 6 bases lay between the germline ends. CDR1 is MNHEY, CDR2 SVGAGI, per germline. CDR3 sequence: CASSYSRVQPQHF. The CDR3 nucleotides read TGTGCCAGCAGTTACTCCAGGGTTCAGCCCCAGCATTTT.

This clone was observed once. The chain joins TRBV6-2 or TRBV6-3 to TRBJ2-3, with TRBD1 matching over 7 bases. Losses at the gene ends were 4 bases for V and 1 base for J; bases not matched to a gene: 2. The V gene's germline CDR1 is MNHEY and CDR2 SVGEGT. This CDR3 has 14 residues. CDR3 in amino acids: CASSFTGGTDTQYF. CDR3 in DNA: TGTGCCAGCAGTTTTACAGGGGGCACAGATACGCAGTATTTT.

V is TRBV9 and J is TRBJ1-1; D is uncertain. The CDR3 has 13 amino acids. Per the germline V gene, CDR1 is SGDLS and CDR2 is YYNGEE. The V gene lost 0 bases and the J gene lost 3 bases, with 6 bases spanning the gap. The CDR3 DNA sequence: TGTGCCAGCAGCGTAGACGGTCACACTGAAGCTTTCTTT. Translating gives CASSVDGHTEAFF.

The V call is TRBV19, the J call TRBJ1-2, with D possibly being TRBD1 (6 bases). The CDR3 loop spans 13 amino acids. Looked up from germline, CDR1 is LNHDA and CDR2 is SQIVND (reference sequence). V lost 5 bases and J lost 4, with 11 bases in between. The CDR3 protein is CASSGQLLYGYTF. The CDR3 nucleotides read TGTGCCAGTAGTGGACAGTTACTCTATGGCTACACCTTC.

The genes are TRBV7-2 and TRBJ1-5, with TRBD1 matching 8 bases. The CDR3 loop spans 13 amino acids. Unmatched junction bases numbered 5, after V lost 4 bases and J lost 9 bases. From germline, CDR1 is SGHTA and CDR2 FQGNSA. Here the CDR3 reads CASSSQGASPQHF. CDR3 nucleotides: TGTGCCAGCAGCTCTCAGGGGGCCTCGCCCCAGCATTTT.

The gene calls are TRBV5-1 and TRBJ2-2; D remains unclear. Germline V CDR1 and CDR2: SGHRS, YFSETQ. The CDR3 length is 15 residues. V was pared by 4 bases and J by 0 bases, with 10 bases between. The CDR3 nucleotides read TGCGCCAGCAGCCTAACATACACGAACACCGGGGAGCTGTTTTTT. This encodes CASSLTYTNTGELFF.

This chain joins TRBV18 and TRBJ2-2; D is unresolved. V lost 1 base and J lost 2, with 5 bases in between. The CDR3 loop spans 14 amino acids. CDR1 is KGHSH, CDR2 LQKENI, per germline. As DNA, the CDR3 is TGTGCCAGCTCACCACGGGCCAACACCGGGGAGCTGTTTTTT. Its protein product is CASSPRANTGELFF.

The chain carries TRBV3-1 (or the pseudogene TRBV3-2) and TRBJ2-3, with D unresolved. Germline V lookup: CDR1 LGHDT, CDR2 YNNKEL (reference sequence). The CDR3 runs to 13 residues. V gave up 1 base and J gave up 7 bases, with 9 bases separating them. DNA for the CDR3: TGTGCCAGCAGCCAAGCCTTCAGGAATACGCAGTATTTT. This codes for CASSQAFRNTQYF.